Listed below are T cell receptor beta chains from one sample, sequenced in a study of cytomegalovirus exposure and HLA in healthy donors. The repertoire was sequenced with immunoSEQ multiplex PCR; TCRdb's copy has only in-frame clones and lacks some. This sample yields under 150,000 clones, of which 70% to 80% are seen a single time; about 2.6% belongs to the top ten. The sequenced material came from PBMCs. The source of these receptors is a human donor in good health. Both conserved end residues are part of each CDR3. The order of the fields is D gene, V gene, clone size, J gene, CDR3 length, CDR3 DNA, CDR3 protein. D genes are given only for firm matches. Clone size is not always given. Where it is, it says once, few, many or a class for expanded clones.

TRBD2	TRBV15	NA	TRBJ2-1	19	TGTGCCACCAGCAGAGATTGGTTACTAGCGGGTGGCTCCTACAATGAGCAGTTCTTC	CATSRDWLLAGGSYNEQFF
NA	TRBV28	NA	TRBJ2-1	14	TGTGCCAGCAGTTTACGGGACACCTACAATGAGCAGTTCTTC	CASSLRDTYNEQFF
NA	TRBV6-5	NA	TRBJ1-1	13	TGTGCCAGCAGTCCGAGGTGGTCCTCCTACGCTTTCTTT	CASSPRWSSYAFF
NA	TRBV7-9	NA	TRBJ1-4	15	TGTGCCAGCCGCAGCGACGACGTCGCGGGTGAAAAACTGTTTTTT	CASRSDDVAGEKLFF
NA	TRBV19	few	TRBJ1-5	12	TGTGCCAGTAGTGAGTATCCCCTACCCCAGCATTTT	CASSEYPLPQHF
TRBD1	TRBV7-9	NA	TRBJ2-1	13	TGTGCCAGCAGCTTAGACAGGGGTGACGTGCAGTTCTTC	CASSLDRGDVQFF
NA	TRBV19	NA	TRBJ2-7	18	TGTGCCAGTAGCCCGTCCCCCGCGGCCCCCAAACGCTCCTACGAGCAGTACTTC	CASSPSPAAPKRSYEQYF
TRBD1	TRBV7-3	NA	TRBJ1-2	15	TGTGCCAGCAGCCCCCAGGGACAGACGCTGCCTGGCTACACCTTC	CASSPQGQTLPGYTF
TRBD1	TRBV11-3	NA	TRBJ1-3	15	TGTGCCAGCAGCCCAGGACAGGGTCCGGGAAACACCATATATTTT	CASSPGQGPGNTIYF
TRBD2	TRBV10-2	once	TRBJ2-3	15	TGCGCCAGCAGTGGGGTAGCGGGAGTCACAGATACGCAGTATTTT	CASSGVAGVTDTQYF
TRBD2	TRBV18	NA	TRBJ2-5	16	TGTGCCAGCTCACCCCGACTAGCGGGGGGAGAAGAGACCCAGTACTTC	CASSPRLAGGEETQYF
NA	TRBV6-5	NA	TRBJ1-4	15	TGTGCCAGCACGGGATCCCGGGCCCTCAATGAAAAACTGTTTTTT	CASTGSRALNEKLFF
NA	TRBV28	NA	TRBJ1-5	12	TGTGCCAGCAGATCCCCCGTTGAGCCCCAGCATTTT	CASRSPVEPQHF
TRBD2	TRBV19	NA	TRBJ2-7	18	TGTGCCAGTAGTATAGATCCCCCCTCCCGGGGGGGGTCCTACGAGCAGTACTTC	CASSIDPPSRGGSYEQYF
TRBD1	TRBV10-2	NA	TRBJ1-2	14	TGCGCCAGCAGTGAGTCGACAGGGCGGCGTGGCTACACCTTC	CASSESTGRRGYTF
TRBD1	TRBV27	few	TRBJ2-6	22	TGTGCCAGCAGTTTAAAGAGCCCCGGACAGGGGACACTCCTCACCGGGGCCAACGTCCTGACTTTC	CASSLKSPGQGTLLTGANVLTF
NA	TRBV19	NA	TRBJ1-4	13	TGTGCCAGTAGTATCCTTCAGGGCGGCAAACTGTTTTTT	CASSILQGGKLFF
TRBD2	TRBV6-5	NA	TRBJ2-3	16	TGTGCCAGCAGTTACTCGAATCTAGCGGGGGTGGATACGCAGTATTTT	CASSYSNLAGVDTQYF
NA	TRBV7-9	NA	TRBJ2-7	13	TGTTCCAGCAGCCCCGGGGGACCCTACGAGCAGTACTTC	CSSSPGGPYEQYF
TRBD2	TRBV5-1	NA	TRBJ2-7	14	TGCGCCAGCAGCTCCCGACTAGCGGGAGGCGAGCAGTACTTC	CASSSRLAGGEQYF
TRBD1	TRBV19	NA	TRBJ1-5	17	TGTGCCAGTAGTATACGACAGGGGACGGGAAGCAATCAGCCCCAGCATTTT	CASSIRQGTGSNQPQHF
TRBD1	TRBV9	NA	TRBJ1-4	18	TGTGCCAGCAGCGTAGACCTCCTAACCGGGACAGGGAGTGAAAAACTGTTTTTT	CASSVDLLTGTGSEKLFF
TRBD2	TRBV7-3	NA	TRBJ2-4	16	TGTGCCAGCAGCCGACGGACTAGCGGGGGCGAAAACATTCAGTACTTC	CASSRRTSGGENIQYF
TRBD1	TRBV4-2	NA	TRBJ1-4	15	TGTGCCAGCAGCCACCCGGGACAGGGTAATGAAAAACTGTTTTTT	CASSHPGQGNEKLFF
TRBD2	TRBV7-2	NA	TRBJ2-7	13	TGTGCCAGCAGCTCACCGGGGGAGGGCGAGCAGTACTTC	CASSSPGEGEQYF
TRBD1	TRBV5-6	NA	TRBJ2-2	17	TGTGCCAGCAGCTCCTCCAGGGACAGACCGAACACCGGGGAGCTGTTTTTT	CASSSSRDRPNTGELFF
NA	TRBV21-1	NA	TRBJ2-5	22	TGTGCCAGCAGCAAGAAAAGGGGGTCATTTTGGGTATTGGCCTGGGTGGTGGAGACCCAGTACTTC	CASSKKRGSFWVLAWVVETQYF
NA	TRBV7-9	NA	TRBJ1-2	12	TGTGCCAGCAGCCAGGGGAACTATGGCTACACCTTC	CASSQGNYGYTF
NA	TRBV7-3	few	TRBJ2-1	15	TGTGCCAGCAGCTTAGAAGGGGTCTCCTACAATGAGCAGTTCTTC	CASSLEGVSYNEQFF
TRBD2	TRBV5-4	few	TRBJ2-1	15	TGTGCCAGCAGCAAAGCGGGGGCCTCCTACAATGAGCAGTTCTTC	CASSKAGASYNEQFF
NA	TRBV19	NA	TRBJ2-3	14	TGTGCCAGTAGTATGGGGACACGCACAGATACGCAGTATTTT	CASSMGTRTDTQYF
TRBD1	TRBV30	NA	TRBJ1-6	13	TGTGCCTGGAGTGACAGGGGTTATTCACCCCTCCACTTT	CAWSDRGYSPLHF
NA	TRBV29-1	NA	TRBJ2-7	13	TGCAGCGTAAAGACAGCGCTCTCCTACGAGCAGTACTTC	CSVKTALSYEQYF
NA	TRBV7-9	NA	TRBJ1-4	17	TGTTCCAGCAGCTTATCGGGGATAGGACAGTTTAATGAAAAACTGTTTTTT	CSSSLSGIGQFNEKLFF
TRBD2	TRBV7-2	NA	TRBJ2-1	18	TGTGCCAGCAGCCTAAGGACTAGCGGGAGGGCCGGAGTGAATGAGCAGTTCTTC	CASSLRTSGRAGVNEQFF
NA	TRBV15	NA	TRBJ2-1	20	TGTGCCACCAGCAGGCTACCGGGACACGGACCGATTAGCTCCTACAATGAGCAGTTCTTC	CATSRLPGHGPISSYNEQFF
NA	TRBV19	NA	TRBJ2-5	14	TGTGCCAGTAGTATACAGGTGGCGGGGGAGACCCAGTACTTC	CASSIQVAGETQYF
NA	TRBV9	NA	TRBJ2-3	11	TGTGCCAGCAGCCTGACAGATACGCAGTATTTT	CASSLTDTQYF
NA	TRBV20-1	NA	TRBJ2-7	10	TGCAGTGCTGGACGGGGCGAGCAGTACTTC	CSAGRGEQYF
TRBD2	TRBV6-4	few	TRBJ2-2	15	TGTGCCAGCAGTGATAGCGGGAGTTGGACCGGGGAGCTGTTTTTT	CASSDSGSWTGELFF
NA	TRBV19	NA	TRBJ2-3	17	TGTGCCACTACCCCGTGGGGCTTTACCATTGGGGCAGATACGCAGTATTTT	CATTPWGFTIGADTQYF
NA	TRBV27	NA	TRBJ2-1	15	TGTGCCAGCAGTTTAGTCCGGGGTAATGACAATGAGCAGTTCTTC	CASSLVRGNDNEQFF
TRBD2	TRBV4-2	once	TRBJ2-7	16	TGTGCCAGCAGCCAAGATTTAGGCAGGGACTATAACGAGCAGTACTTC	CASSQDLGRDYNEQYF
TRBD1	TRBV11-2	few	TRBJ2-7	14	TGTGCCAGCAGCTTAGGGCCAGGGGGCTACGAGCAGTACTTC	CASSLGPGGYEQYF
TRBD2	TRBV11-2	NA	TRBJ2-1	16	TGTGCCAGCAGCTCTTCCGGGACTAGCGTCTACAATGAGCAGCTCTTC	CASSSSGTSVYNEQLF
NA	TRBV4-1	NA	TRBJ2-2	13	TGCGCCAGCAGCCTCCGTAGCACCGGGGAGCTGTTTTTT	CASSLRSTGELFF
NA	TRBV5-1	NA	TRBJ1-2	14	TGCGCCAGCAGCCCGGACAGAAGAGACTATGGCTACACCTTC	CASSPDRRDYGYTF
TRBD1	TRBV5-1	once	TRBJ2-7	15	TGCGCCAGCAGCCGCAGGACAGGGGAGGCCTACGAGCAGTACTTC	CASSRRTGEAYEQYF
NA	TRBV6-5	NA	TRBJ2-2	15	TGTGCCAGCAGTTACTTCGCCAGAGGCACCGGGGAGCTGTTTTTT	CASSYFARGTGELFF
TRBD1	TRBV5-6	NA	TRBJ2-4	18	TGTGCCAGCAGCTTGGCCGGGACAGGGGGCGTCCTTGGGAACATTCAGTACTTC	CASSLAGTGGVLGNIQYF
TRBD1	TRBV5-4	NA	TRBJ1-3	15	TGTGCCAGCAGCGCGGACAGGCACTCTGGAAACACCATATATTTT	CASSADRHSGNTIYF
NA	TRBV12-2	NA	TRBJ1-1	16	TGTGCAAGTCGCTTAGCGTCTGACAGGGAGGTACCTGAAGCTTTCTTT	CASRLASDREVPEAFF
TRBD1	TRBV5-1	NA	TRBJ2-2	15	TGCGCCAGCAATCCGACAGGGGCAAACACCGGGGAGCTGTTTTTT	CASNPTGANTGELFF
NA	TRBV7-2	NA	TRBJ2-2	14	TGTGCCAGCAGCCGCAGACAGAACACCGGGGAGCTGTTTTTT	CASSRRQNTGELFF
NA	TRBV9	NA	TRBJ1-2	13	TGTGCCAGCAGCGTGGAGGGCCACTATGGCTACACCTTC	CASSVEGHYGYTF